This T cell receptor (beta chain) was profiled in a study of cytomegalovirus exposure and HLA in healthy donors. Turning to the study itself: A prior analysis found some 110 million unique TCR beta sequences from 150 million to 200 million T cells.

Worth noting for this clone: Its antigen remains unknown.

Germline-derived CDR1 and CDR2 are MNHNS and SASEGT. Trimming pared 3 bases from V and 7 bases from J, leaving 13 bases between. The CDR3 extends over 14 amino acids. Study-wide results and caveats: A cluster of highly shared sequence variants was likely a sequencing artifact. In vitro confirmation showed a few CMV-associated chains to be CMV antigen specific.

Primers included in the PCR were 60 Vbeta and 13 Jbeta primers. TCRdb keeps only in-frame clones here, not all; method: immunoSEQ multiplex PCR. The data contain 150,000 to 200,000 clones, around 88% of them singletons. This clonotype was sampled from a man in his forties in good health and CMV-seropositive. This chain joins TRBV6-1 and TRBJ1-5, with TRBD1 as a possible D gene (6 bases). Specimen: PBMCs. The CDR3 DNA sequence: TGTGCCAGCAGTGAGAAGCCAGGGGACCAGCCCCAGCATTTT. Its protein is CASSEKPGDQPQHF.